The present entry profiles one T cell receptor beta chain with its context. It has no known antigen specificity. No base quality values were provided; no much bigger clone lies one nucleotide off. The protocol used for the library was 5' RACE. Sequenced on an Illumina HiSeq 2000. A universal primer binding site was added through template switching, and the final cDNA carried a unique molecular identifier so that TCR cDNA molecules could be counted accurately. Specific primers in the conserved constant-segment region were used to synthesize first-strand cDNA for TCR alpha and beta chains. To control for contamination, every cDNA library was double barcoded, receiving both a SMART-Mk sample barcode and Illumina barcodes. TruSeq adapter sequences, together with Illumina sample barcodes, were added in two successive PCR steps. The TCR alpha and beta cDNA libraries were sequenced on the Illumina HiSeq platform using custom primers. Concerning the study's data processing: Raw reads were processed with MiGEC to extract unique molecular identifiers, and MiXCR was used to determine CDR3 positions. For each individual, recombination models were inferred using an EM algorithm with the repgenHMM and IGoR tools. The analysis of shared clonotypes was done with the tcR package in R, with sharing normalized by the product of cloneset sizes. Out-of-frame nonproductive sequences were analyzed to study raw recombination free of thymic and clonal selection effects. In-frame beta chains were kept once TCRdb had trimmed the public reads at Q25 with fastp and called clones with MiXCR. Each CDR3 protein appears once, grouped with its most common genes and DNA. The V and J calls were determined by TCRdb, not by the authors. Present in this sample are around 1.7 million distinct CDR3 sequences, 25% to 35% of which were seen just once. Around 0.3% of the sample is taken by the ten largest.

The source of the sample is a study of identical twins (dated by TCRdb to the mid-2010s). For the wider study: To test whether fetal clonotypes persist, this study deep-sequenced TCR alpha and beta repertoires from monozygotic twins, from unrelated adults of various ages, and from cord blood. Replicate twin experiments were performed at different times using different library preparation protocols to rule out contamination. General conclusions and limits of the study: Out-of-frame TCR alpha sharing in monozygotic twins was systematically underestimated by recombination models, whereas sharing between unrelated individuals was in agreement with the recombination models. Because the same donors could not be followed over many years, conclusions were based on cross-sectional statistical analysis. Compared with coincidental sharing between unrelated individuals, out-of-frame TCR alpha sequences shared between twins showed an excess of sequences with low generation probability. Zero-insertion analyses could be partly confounded by invariant T cells such as MAIT and iNKT, though diverse VJ usage argued against such confounding for most clonotypes. Abundant cord blood beta clonotypes carried fewer insertions; young adult naive repertoires showed a weaker similar trend, while memory repertoires showed none. Excess twin sharing in beta out-of-frame sequences was weaker because fewer shared sequences lowered the signal-to-noise ratio.

The CDR3 covers 18 residues, taking in both the cysteine and the phenylalanine. The entry retains the CDR3 DNA only, 54 bases that are in frame from base 1. Between the V and J ends, shortened by 5 bases and 4 bases respectively, the junction contains 27 bases. The germline V gene (reference sequence) supplies CDR1 MNHEY and CDR2 SMNVEV. Every donor was a healthy Caucasian. The clonotype originates from a newborn girl in good health. Sequencing was performed on cord blood. The receptor chain draws on TRBV27 and TRBJ2-7; the D gene cannot be resolved beyond TRBD1 or TRBD2, each matching 7 bases. The nucleotides are TGTGCCAGCAGTGGTGAAACGGGGAGGGGGCACATGTTATACGAGCAGTACTTC. Translated, this is CASSGETGRGHMLYEQYF.